This T cell receptor beta chain was profiled in a study of cytomegalovirus exposure and HLA in healthy donors. Study-wide results and limits: The study put 150 to 200 TCR beta chains on its list as cytomegalovirus-associated. Clusters of TCRs from the first cohort tended to co-occur in the roughly 120 validation repertoires (as a later analysis found).

The validation cohort, a group of 90 to 150 subjects, included the donors and was separate from the roughly 620-subject first cohort. Produced via immunoSEQ multiplex PCR; TCRdb's table is partial and in-frame only. Of 90,000 to 130,000 clones listed, 90% to 96% were seen once; the top ten hold under 0.75%. Comments on this clone: Its antigen is still unknown.

The TCR sequence derives from a woman aged 18-35 years in good health and CMV-seronegative. The sample consisted of PBMCs.

The CDR3 here is CASRRTGAELTGELFF. In nucleotides, the CDR3 is TGTGCCAGCAGGCGGACGGGAGCCGAACTTACCGGGGAGCTGTTTTTT. The V call is TRBV5-4, the J call TRBJ2-2; D perhaps matches TRBD2 (6 bases). CDR3 length equals 16 residues. Per the germline V gene, CDR1 is SGHNT and CDR2 is YYREEE (reference sequence). Trimming shortened V by 5 bases and J by 5 bases, and 19 bases separated the two germline ends.